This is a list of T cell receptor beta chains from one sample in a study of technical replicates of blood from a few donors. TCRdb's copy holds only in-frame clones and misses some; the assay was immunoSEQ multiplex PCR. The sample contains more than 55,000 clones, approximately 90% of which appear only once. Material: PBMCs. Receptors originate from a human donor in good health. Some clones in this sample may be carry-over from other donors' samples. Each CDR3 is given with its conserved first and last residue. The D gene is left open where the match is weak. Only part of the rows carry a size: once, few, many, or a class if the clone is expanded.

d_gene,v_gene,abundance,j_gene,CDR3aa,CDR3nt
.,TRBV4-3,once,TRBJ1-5,CASSRSRGNQPQHF,TGCGCCAGCAGCCGGTCCCGGGGGAATCAGCCCCAGCATTTT
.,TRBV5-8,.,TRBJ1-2,CASSSYGTRGSQGYTF,TGTGCCAGCAGCTCATACGGGACACGCGGTTCACAAGGCTACACCTTC
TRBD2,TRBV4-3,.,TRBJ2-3,CASSQQRGGRGDTQYF,TGCGCCAGCAGCCAACAGCGGGGGGGCCGGGGAGATACGCAGTATTTT
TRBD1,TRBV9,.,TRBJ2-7,CASSVGQGEYEQYF,TGTGCCAGCAGCGTGGGACAGGGGGAATACGAGCAGTACTTC
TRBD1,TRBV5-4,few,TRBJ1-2,CASSPGQGAIGRGYTF,TGTGCCAGCAGCCCGGGACAGGGGGCAATCGGACGTGGCTACACCTTC
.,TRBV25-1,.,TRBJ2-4,CASSSTTLSVQYF,TGTGCCAGCAGCTCTACGACGCTTAGCGTTCAGTACTTC
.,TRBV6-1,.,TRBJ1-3,CASSEASVSGNTIYF,TGTGCCAGCAGTGAAGCTAGTGTATCTGGAAACACCATATATTTT
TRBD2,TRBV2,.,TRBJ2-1,CASLLGTSGRSSYNEQFF,TGTGCCAGCTTATTAGGGACTAGCGGGAGGAGCTCCTACAATGAGCAGTTCTTC
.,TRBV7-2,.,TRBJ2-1,CASSSRASLDEQFF,TGTGCCAGCAGCTCCAGGGCCTCCCTCGATGAGCAGTTCTTC
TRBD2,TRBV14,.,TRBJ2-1,CASSQETSGGPRRYNEQFF,TGTGCCAGCAGCCAAGAGACTAGCGGGGGACCCAGACGCTACAATGAGCAGTTCTTC
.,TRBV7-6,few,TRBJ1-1,CASSATQGPNTEAFF,TGTGCCAGCAGCGCCACACAGGGCCCGAACACTGAAGCTTTCTTT
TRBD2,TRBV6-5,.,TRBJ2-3,CASTERGGALDTQYF,TGTGCCAGCACCGAACGGGGGGGGGCCTTAGATACGCAGTATTTT
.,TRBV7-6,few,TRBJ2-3,CASSPSLRGWSDTQYF,TGTGCCAGCAGCCCCTCGTTGCGGGGTTGGTCAGATACGCAGTATTTT
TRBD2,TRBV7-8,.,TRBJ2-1,CASSPPLREGWNEQFF,TGTGCCAGCAGCCCCCCTCTGCGGGAGGGTTGGAATGAGCAGTTCTTC
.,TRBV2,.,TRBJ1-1,CASSEVEGVTEAFF,TGTGCCAGCAGTGAAGTCGAGGGCGTCACTGAAGCTTTCTTT
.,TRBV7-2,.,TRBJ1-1,CASTLRQVENTEAFF,TGTGCCAGCACCTTGAGACAGGTCGAGAACACTGAAGCTTTCTTT
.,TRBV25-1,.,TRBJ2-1,CASSEYRSSYNEQFF,TGTGCCAGCAGTGAGTACAGGAGCTCCTACAATGAGCAGTTCTTC
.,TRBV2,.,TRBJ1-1,CASRGRGNTEAFF,TGTGCCAGCAGGGGGCGAGGGAACACTGAAGCTTTCTTT
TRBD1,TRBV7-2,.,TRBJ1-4,CASSLTDREKLFF,TGTGCCAGCAGCTTAACGGACAGGGAAAAACTGTTTTTT
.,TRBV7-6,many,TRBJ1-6,CASATGLNSPLHF,TGTGCCAGTGCGACAGGACTCAATTCACCCCTCCACTTT
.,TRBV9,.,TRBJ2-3,CASSVGGAVQTRDTQYF,TGTGCCAGCAGCGTAGGCGGAGCGGTCCAAACGAGAGATACGCAGTATTTT
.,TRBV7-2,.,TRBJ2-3,CASSLVRETDTQYF,TGTGCCAGCAGCTTAGTTCGGGAAACAGATACGCAGTATTTT
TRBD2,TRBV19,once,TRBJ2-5,CASASGGREETQYF,TGTGCCAGTGCTAGCGGGGGCCGGGAAGAGACCCAGTACTTC
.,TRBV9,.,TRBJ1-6,CASSVEGRGNSPLHF,TGTGCCAGCAGCGTAGAGGGAAGGGGCAATTCACCCCTCCACTTT
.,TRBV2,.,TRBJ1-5,CASSGARRGNQPQHF,TGTGCCAGCAGTGGTGCGCGGAGGGGCAATCAGCCCCAGCATTTT
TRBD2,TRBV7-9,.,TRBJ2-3,CASSLVPVWRGTTDTQYF,TGTGCCAGCAGCTTAGTTCCCGTTTGGCGGGGGACCACAGATACGCAGTATTTT
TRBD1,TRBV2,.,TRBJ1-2,CASRQGVSYGYTF,TGTGCCAGCCGACAGGGGGTTTCGTATGGCTACACCTTC
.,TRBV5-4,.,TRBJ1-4,CASSLDFTQGSGVF,TGTGCCAGCAGCTTGGATTTCACCCAGGGGAGCGGGGTTTTT
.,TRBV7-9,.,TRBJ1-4,CASSLVGEKLFF,TGTGCCAGCAGCTTAGTGGGCGAAAAACTGTTTTTT
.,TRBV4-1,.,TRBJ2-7,CASSQEGRGQEQYF,TGCGCCAGCAGCCAAGAAGGCAGGGGTCAGGAGCAGTACTTC
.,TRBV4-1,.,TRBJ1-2,CASSRPGQLYGYTF,TGCGCCAGCAGCCGACCGGGACAACTATACGGCTACACCTTC
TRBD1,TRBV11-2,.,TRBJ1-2,CASSRGQGRYTF,TGTGCCAGCAGCAGGGGACAGGGTCGCTACACCTTC
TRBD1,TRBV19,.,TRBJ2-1,CASSIYGTGTEQFF,TGTGCCAGTAGTATTTACGGGACAGGGACGGAGCAGTTCTTC
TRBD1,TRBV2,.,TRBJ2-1,CASMYTGQGYYNEQFF,TGTGCCAGCATGTATACGGGACAGGGATACTACAATGAGCAGTTCTTC
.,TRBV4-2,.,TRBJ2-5,CASSQDRETQYF,TGTGCCAGCAGCCAAGATCGAGAGACCCAGTACTTC
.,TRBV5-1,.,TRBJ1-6,CASSLGGRVNSPLHF,TGCGCCAGCAGCTTGGGGGGCAGGGTCAATTCACCCCTCCACTTT
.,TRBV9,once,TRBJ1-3,CASSVGGSYSGNTIYF,TGTGCCAGCAGCGTAGGGGGCAGTTACTCTGGAAACACCATATATTTT
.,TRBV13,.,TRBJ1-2,CASSSGWWGYTF,TGTGCCAGCAGCTCGGGTTGGTGGGGCTACACCTTC
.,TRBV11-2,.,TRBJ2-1,CASSRTPGYFSYNEQFF,TGTGCCAGCAGCAGGACACCGGGCTACTTTTCCTACAATGAGCAGTTCTTC
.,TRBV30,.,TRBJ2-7,CACLGNHEQYF,TGTGCCTGCCTCGGGAATCACGAGCAGTACTTC
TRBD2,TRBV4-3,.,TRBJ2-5,CASSQDRLAGEETQYF,TGCGCCAGCAGCCAAGATCGGCTAGCGGGAGAAGAGACCCAGTACTTC
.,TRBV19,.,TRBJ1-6,CASSTLRIDNSPLHF,TGTGCCAGTAGTACCTTGCGTATTGATAATTCACCCCTCCACTTT
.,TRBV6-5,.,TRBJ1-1,CASRVQGPQGGAFF,TGTGCCAGCAGGGTACAGGGCCCCCAAGGTGGAGCTTTCTTT
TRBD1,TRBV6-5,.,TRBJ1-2,CASSYSARGYYGYTF,TGTGCCAGCAGTTACTCGGCCAGGGGGTACTATGGCTACACCTTC
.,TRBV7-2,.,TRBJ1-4,CASSFGPAGNEKLFF,TGTGCCAGCAGCTTCGGCCCTGCGGGTAATGAAAAACTGTTTTTT
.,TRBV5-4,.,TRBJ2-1,CASSNAGKSYNEQFF,TGTGCCAGCAGCAACGCGGGGAAGTCGTACAATGAGCAGTTCTTC
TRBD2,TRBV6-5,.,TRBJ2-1,CASRKPGLAYNEQFF,TGTGCCAGCAGGAAACCGGGACTAGCCTACAATGAGCAGTTCTTC
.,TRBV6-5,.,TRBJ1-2,CASSYGGGYTF,TGTGCCAGCAGTTACGGGGGGGGCTACACCTTC
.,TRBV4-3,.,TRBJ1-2,CASSHRKGRGYGYTF,TGCGCCAGCAGCCACAGGAAAGGGCGGGGCTATGGCTACACCTTC
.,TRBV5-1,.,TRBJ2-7,CASSLATGGEQYF,TGCGCCAGCAGCTTGGCTACAGGCGGCGAGCAGTACTTC
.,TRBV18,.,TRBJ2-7,CASSPGSGAYEQYF,TGTGCCAGCTCACCTGGTAGCGGAGCCTACGAGCAGTACTTC
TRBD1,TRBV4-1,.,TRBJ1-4,CASSPKDREGEKLFF,TGCGCCAGCAGCCCCAAGGACAGGGAGGGTGAAAAACTGTTTTTT